This entry is about one T cell receptor (beta chain). The antigen is undetermined. Trimming removed 3 bases from V and 5 bases from J; junction bases left unmatched: 3. The CDR3 covers 13 residues. Profiling of TCR beta VDJ combinations and CDR3 sequences used genomic DNA as template. Via MiXCR, TCRdb re-called the reads, giving one row per CDR3 protein. Of more than 250,000 distinct CDR3 sequences detected, 55% to 65% appear once; the ten largest clones hold roughly 8%. The source of the sample is a study of CD8+CD57+ T cells in acquired aplastic anemia. As for the study in general: Quantities of DNA derived from sorted CD4+ and CD8+ cells averaged roughly 3 ug.

General study points: Patients and controls shared over 25 CD8+ CDR3 sequences, which appeared highly expressed in patients and within their immunodominant clones. CD8+ Simpson's diversity showed no significant patient-control difference.

Material: sorted CD4+, CD8+, or CD8+CD57+ T cells (not recorded which) from PBMCs. V and J are TRBV12-3 or TRBV12-4 and TRBJ2-7; 8 bases are shared with TRBD2. This clonotype originated in a human donor with severe aplastic anemia or a healthy control (not recorded which). The DNA of the CDR3 is TGTGCCAGCAGTTTCGGGGGGGCCAACGAGCAGTACTTC. Its protein product is CASSFGGANEQYF.